This TCR beta chain was recorded in a study of somatic mutations in cytotoxic T cells in rheumatoid arthritis. Study in general: Several of the V beta antibody-stained T-cell populations were flow-sorted at nearly 100% purity; V beta1+ cells were among them and were sequenced for TCRB. Findings and caveats of the study: Statistically, CD8+ T-cell clonality was not significantly distinct between individuals with rheumatoid arthritis and age-matched healthy controls.

In regard to this clone: Its antigen is currently unknown.

Produced via immunoSEQ multiplex PCR; TCRdb's table is partial and in-frame only. The profile shows 10,000 to 15,000 clones, nearly 80% of them singletons. Germline values: CDR1 SGHRS, CDR2 YFSETQ. This CDR3 is 15 amino acids long. Trimming took 4 bases from V and 2 from J, leaving 13 bases between them. Sample: CD8+ T cells sorted from blood. This sequence was found in an adult with rheumatoid arthritis. The gene calls are TRBV5-1 and TRBJ2-4; D might be TRBD1 (6 bases). Here the CDR3 reads CASSQTGTTKNIQYF. The DNA for the CDR3 is TGCGCCAGCAGCCAAACCGGGACAACCAAAAACATTCAGTACTTC.